Each of the 16 T cell receptor beta chains below was sequenced from the same sample in a study of T cell changes during pregnancy in multiple sclerosis. The protocol was immunoSEQ multiplex PCR, while the TCRdb copy is restricted to in-frame clones and leaves out a portion. The sample carries about 36,000 clones, 80% to 95% recorded once. The input for sequencing was CD4+ T cells from peripheral blood mononuclear cells, taken in the third trimester of pregnancy. The receptors shown here come from a female donor in good health, enrolled as a control in a pregnancy study.

The chain couples TRBV4-3 to TRBJ1-2; D unclear. The CDR3 covers 14 residues. Germline V gives CDR1 LGHNA, CDR2 YSLEER. Trimming shortened V by 0 bases and J by 7 bases, and 12 bases separated the two germline ends. CDR3 residues: CASSQDRGVFGYTF. The CDR3 bases are TGCGCCAGCAGCCAAGATCGAGGAGTCTTTGGCTACACCTTC.

V and J are TRBV30 and TRBJ1-5; 8 bases map to TRBD1. The V and J ends lost 4 bases and 0 bases, in that order; junction bases with no gene match: 5. In germline, CDR1 is GTSNPN, CDR2 SVGIG (reference sequence). The CDR3 is 15 residues long. CDR3 coding DNA: TGTGCCTGGACCGGCGGGACAGGTAGCAATCAGCCCCAGCATTTT. Protein sequence: CAWTGGTGSNQPQHF.

The chain employs TRBV6-5 and TRBJ2-1, with 10 bases lining up with TRBD1. The CDR3 contains 15 residues. Germline assignment: CDR1 MNHEY and CDR2 SVGAGI. Trimming cost V 6 bases and J 1 base; bases outside gene matches: 3. CDR3 sequence reads: CASRRQGASYNEQFF. The DNA for the CDR3 is TGTGCCAGCAGGCGACAGGGGGCTTCCTACAATGAGCAGTTCTTC.

The chain employs TRBV2 and TRBJ1-6; D unclear. The CDR3 covers 12 residues. The germline V and J ends were trimmed by 2 bases and 10 bases, with 6 bases remaining between them. In germline, CDR1 is SNHLY, CDR2 FYNNEI. The CDR3 sequence: CASSEYGSPLHF. In DNA, the CDR3 is TGTGCCAGCAGTGAATACGGGTCACCCCTCCACTTT.

CDR3 residues: CASSIPADYGYTF. DNA for the CDR3: TGTGCCAGTAGTATACCGGCGGACTATGGCTACACCTTC. This chain connects TRBV19 to TRBJ1-2; D gene ambiguous. Germline V CDR1 and CDR2: LNHDA, SQIVND (reference sequence). CDR3 length equals 13 residues. Between the trimmed V and J ends, which lost 2 bases and 3 bases, there was a span of 7 bases.

V gene TRBV7-9 combines with J gene TRBJ2-5; 7 positions match TRBD1. This CDR3 is 12 amino acids long. CDR1 is SEHNR, CDR2 FQNEAQ, per germline (reference sequence). Trimming at V came to 5 bases and at J to 8 bases, leaving 5 bases not matched to a gene. This CDR3 reads CASSRDRVTQYF. The DNA of the CDR3 is TGTGCCAGCAGCCGCGACAGGGTCACCCAGTACTTC.

V usage is TRBV27 and J usage is TRBJ1-5; D gene uncertain. Trimming stripped 9 bases from V and 2 bases from J, with 14 bases between. Germline V gene sequence: CDR1 MNHEY, CDR2 SMNVEV (reference sequence). The CDR3 sequence is 14 residues long. In DNA form, the CDR3 reads TGTGCCAGTTGGGAGGGCTTAGGCAATCAGCCCCAGCATTTT. It encodes CASWEGLGNQPQHF.

The J gene is TRBJ2-2, the V gene TRBV7-3; D unclear. The CDR3 totals 15 residues. Looked up from germline, CDR1 is SGHTA and CDR2 is FQGTGA. The V end was cut by 3 bases, the J end by 2 bases, with 10 bases between. The CDR3 loop is CASSLGSINTGELFF. The CDR3, as DNA: TGTGCCAGCAGCTTGGGCAGTATTAACACCGGGGAGCTGTTTTTT.

The V and J genes are TRBV29-1 and TRBJ1-2; 10 bases map to TRBD1. J lost 6 bases, V lost 8 bases, and 9 bases had no gene match. CDR1 SQVTM and CDR2 ANQGSEA come from the germline V gene. CDR3 length: 13 amino acids. Here the CDR3 reads CSTRDRGVHGYTF. The CDR3 DNA reads as TGCAGCACGCGGGACAGGGGTGTTCATGGCTACACCTTC.

The J gene is TRBJ1-4, the V gene TRBV19, with a weak D call TRBD1 (5 bases). In germline, CDR1 is LNHDA, CDR2 SQIVND (reference sequence). The CDR3 sequence is 13 residues long. Trimming removed 10 bases from V and 11 bases from J, with 20 bases in between. The CDR3 coding sequence is TGTGCCACTGCGACAGACGCCTTTCGGAAACTGTTTTTT. It translates to CATATDAFRKLFF.

CDR3: CAWSYYNSPLHF. DNA of the CDR3: TGTGCCTGGAGCTACTACAATTCACCCCTCCACTTT. V usage is TRBV30 and J usage is TRBJ1-6; D gene unclear. CDR3 length: 12 amino acids. The V gene's germline CDR1 is GTSNPN and CDR2 SVGIG (reference sequence). V lost 3 bases, J lost 7 bases, and 7 bases lay in between. The full variable domain, in which reference TRBV30 and TRBJ1-6 provide the parts outside the CDR3, is SQTIHQWPATLVQPVGSPLSLECTVEGTSNPNLYWYRQAAGRGLQLLFYSVGIGQISSEVPQNLSASRPQDRQFILSSKKLLLSDSGFYLCAWSYYNSPLHFGNGTRLTVT.

The chain's CDR3 is CASRARVGGGNTEAFF. The CDR3 region has the DNA TGTGCCAGCAGGGCGCGAGTTGGGGGAGGGAACACTGAAGCTTTCTTT. This rearrangement joins TRBV25-1 to TRBJ1-1; D is perhaps TRBD1 (5 bases). The CDR3 consists of 16 residues. Germline V gene data show CDR1 as MGHDK and CDR2 as SYGVNS. Trimming took off 6 bases at V and 1 base at J, with 18 bases between the two ends.

This clone occurred once. The chain combines TRBV2 with TRBJ1-2, with D hard to call. The CDR3 is 14 amino acids. V was shortened by 5 bases and J by 2 bases, with 12 bases between the two germline ends. The germline V gene encodes CDR1 SNHLY and CDR2 FYNNEI. CDR3 bases: TGTGCCAGCAGTCCTAGAACTAGGAACTATGGCTACACCTTC. This codes for CASSPRTRNYGYTF.

The V call is TRBV7-9, the J call TRBJ2-6, with 7 bases lining up with TRBD1. Germline CDR1 SEHNR, CDR2 FQNEAQ (reference sequence). V shed 5 bases, J shed 2 bases, and the junction held 12 bases outside the gene matches. The CDR3 contains 18 residues. The CDR3 nucleotides are TGTGCCAGCAGCAAAAACAGGGGATCAGTCACTGGGGCCAACGTCCTGACTTTC. It codes for CASSKNRGSVTGANVLTF.

This clone was seen just once. V is TRBV27 and J is TRBJ2-3; unclear D gene. Between the trimmed V and J ends, which lost 4 bases and 3 bases, there was a span of 11 bases. The CDR3 has 14 amino acids. The V gene's germline CDR1 is MNHEY and CDR2 SMNVEV (reference sequence). In DNA form, the CDR3 reads TGTGCCAGCAGTTCCCGGGTGAAAACAGATACGCAGTATTTT. Translating it yields CASSSRVKTDTQYF.

This chain uses TRBV19 with TRBJ2-7; D possibly corresponds to TRBD2 (5 bases). CDR1 is LNHDA, CDR2 SQIVND, per germline (reference sequence). Between the trimmed V and J ends, which lost 4 bases and 0 bases, there was a span of 10 bases. The CDR3 totals 14 residues. CDR3 DNA: TGTGCCAGTAGTAGACGGGGAGTCTCCTACGAGCAGTACTTC. This encodes CASSRRGVSYEQYF.